Listed below are T cell receptor beta chains from one sample, sequenced in a study of T cells in Graves' hyperthyroidism and ophthalmopathy. One entry per CDR3 protein results from TCRdb running MiXCR on the multiplex PCR reads. The repertoire holds around 350,000 distinct CDR3 sequences, with 15% to 20% as singletons. Source material: blood. The receptor source for this set is a woman aged 18-30 years with Graves' hyperthyroidism. Both conserved end residues are part of each CDR3. D genes are given only for firm matches. Not all rows give a size; the values are once, few, many and, for expanded clones, a class.

j_call cdr3_length d_call v_call clone_size cdr3_aa cdr3_nt
TRBJ1-3 14 . TRBV20-1 many CSATTSTRGNTIYF TGCAGTGCCACAACTAGTACAAGGGGAAACACCATATATTTT
TRBJ2-2 13 . TRBV11-2 few CASSLTQAGELFF TGTGCCAGCAGCCTAACCCAGGCCGGGGAGCTGTTTTTT
TRBJ2-7 15 TRBD1 TRBV7-2 many CASRQWGTGEYEQYF TGTGCCAGCAGGCAATGGGGGACAGGGGAATACGAGCAGTACTTC
TRBJ2-2 18 TRBD1 TRBV4-2 few CASSQDIARGPFGGELFF TGTGCCAGCAGCCAAGATATCGCCAGGGGGCCTTTCGGCGGGGAGCTGTTTTTT
TRBJ2-7 14 . TRBV10-2 few CASSEWGGTYEQYF TGCGCCAGCAGTGAGTGGGGGGGCACCTACGAGCAGTACTTC
TRBJ2-7 14 . TRBV15 many CATSSDMGAYEQYF TGTGCCACCAGCAGTGATATGGGGGCGTACGAGCAGTACTTC
TRBJ2-5 13 . TRBV24-1 many CATSDAAGETQYF TGTGCCACCAGTGACGCTGCGGGGGAGACCCAGTACTTC
TRBJ1-1 17 TRBD1 TRBV5-1 few CASSSRDRGRRDTEAFF TGCGCCAGCAGCTCCCGGGACAGGGGACGGCGGGACACTGAAGCTTTCTTT
TRBJ2-7 14 TRBD2 TRBV3-1 few CASSQESGIYEQYF TGTGCCAGCAGCCAAGAGAGCGGGATCTACGAGCAGTACTTC
TRBJ1-2 13 TRBD1 TRBV6-1 many CASSRDRGRGYTF TGTGCCAGCAGCCGGGACAGGGGGCGCGGCTACACCTTC
TRBJ2-5 16 TRBD2 TRBV6-5 many CASSYFGRGGLETQYF TGTGCCAGCAGTTACTTCGGGCGGGGGGGCTTGGAGACCCAGTACTTC
TRBJ1-2 12 . TRBV12-3/TRBV12-4 many CASSSLDGGYTF TGTGCCAGCAGTTCCTTGGACGGGGGCTACACCTTC
TRBJ1-1 15 TRBD1 TRBV12-5 many CASAGQGRTNTEAFF TGTGCTAGTGCTGGACAGGGTAGGACTAACACTGAAGCTTTCTTT
TRBJ2-7 16 TRBD2 TRBV6-1 . CASTPAVSGGSYEQYF TGTGCCAGCACCCCGGCCGTCAGCGGGGGGTCCTACGAGCAGTACTTC